The 25 T cell receptor beta chains given below trace back to one sample, sequenced in a study of shared clonotypes between healthy human individuals (dated by TCRdb to 2018 to 2021). CD8 naive samples were CD45RO-negative cells positively selected for CCR7, giving a CD45RA+CCR7+ population that excluded TemRA cells. Preparation of the library involved the immunoSEQ multiplex PCR assay. The source is immuneACCESS, and TCRdb retained only in-frame sequences with V and J called. Part of the clones is not carried over; for the studies checked, unresolved V genes explain less than half of this, and the remainder is unexplained. The sample table holds about 2.2 million clones, of which roughly 91% were seen once. The top ten clones comprise 1.5% to 2% of the sample. The sample comprised naive CD8+ T cells from PBMCs. The label giving this sample's cell subset or site can be read as: CD45RA+CCR7+. These receptors came from a man between 18 and 29 years old in good health. Some clones in this sample may be carry-over from other donors' samples.

This rearrangement joins TRBV5-4 to TRBJ2-7, with D uncertain. The V gene lost 2 bases and the J gene lost 5 bases, with 8 bases spanning the gap. Germline lookup yields CDR1 SGHNT and CDR2 YYREEE (reference sequence). The CDR3 contains 12 residues. In DNA, the CDR3 is TGTGCCAGCAGCTTTAGGAGAGACGAGCAGTACTTC. Translation: CASSFRRDEQYF. Filled out from reference TRBV5-4 and TRBJ2-7, the complete variable domain reads ETGVTQSPTHLIKTRGQQVTLRCSSQSGHNTVSWYQQALGQGPQFIFQYYREEENGRGNFPPRFSGLQFPNYSSELNVNALELDDSALYLCASSFRRDEQYFGPGTRLTVT.

This chain links TRBV7-9 with TRBJ2-1; TRBD2 matches 8 bases. CDR1 and CDR2 (germline): SEHNR, FQNEAQ (reference sequence). Germline trimming cut 1 base from V and 7 bases from J; bases unmatched to any gene: 9. There are 16 residues in the CDR3. The CDR3 here is CASSLVSSGSGNEQFF. As DNA, the CDR3 is TGTGCCAGCAGCTTAGTTTCGAGCGGGAGTGGAAATGAGCAGTTCTTC. Combining the CDR3 with reference TRBV7-9 and TRBJ2-1 gives the whole variable domain DTGVSQNPRHKITKRGQNVTFRCDPISEHNRLYWYRQTLGQGPEFLTYFQNEAQLEKSRLLSDRFSAERPKGSFSTLEIQRTEQGDSAMYLCASSLVSSGSGNEQFFGPGTRLTVL.

On this clone: Other DNA sequences in this specimen translate into the identical CDR3. The J gene is TRBJ2-1, the V gene TRBV27; D ambiguous. This CDR3 region has 15 residues. Per germline, CDR1 MNHEY and CDR2 SMNVEV (reference sequence). Trimming took off 2 bases at V and 4 bases at J, with 12 bases between the two ends. CDR3: CASSLGRAPYNEQFF. The CDR3 region has the DNA TGTGCCAGCAGTTTAGGTAGGGCTCCGTACAATGAGCAGTTCTTC.

The rearrangement joins TRBV4-3 to TRBJ1-3; D is uncertain. The V end lost 0 bases, the J end lost 0 bases, and 12 bases lay between the germline ends. The CDR3 has 17 amino acids. Per the germline V gene, CDR1 is LGHNA and CDR2 is YSLEER. CDR3 DNA: TGCGCCAGCAGCCAAGACTTAGGAGCAATCTCTGGAAACACCATATATTTT. Amino acids: CASSQDLGAISGNTIYF.

The gene calls are TRBV25-1 and TRBJ1-2; D is perhaps TRBD1 (6 bases). The CDR3 sequence is 14 residues long. Trimming left V 3 bases short and J 6 bases short, with 14 bases between. CDR1 and CDR2 (germline): MGHDK, SYGVNS. The CDR3 DNA reads TGTGCCAGCAGTGACACCCCTCGACAGGATGGCTACACCTTC. Its protein is CASSDTPRQDGYTF.

The V call is TRBV7-9, the J call TRBJ2-3; TRBD2 matches at 7 bases. The CDR3 loop spans 16 amino acids. CDR1 is SEHNR and CDR2 is FQNEAQ in the germline V gene (reference sequence). V shed 3 bases and J 3 bases; nucleotides not matched to a gene: 9. The CDR3 spells CASSFGRSGATDTQYF. CDR3 bases: TGTGCCAGCAGCTTCGGGAGGTCGGGAGCTACAGATACGCAGTATTTT.

V usage is TRBV27 and J usage is TRBJ2-7, with 7 bases matching TRBD2. This CDR3 has 15 residues. V lost 5 bases and J lost 0; bases outside the gene matches: 7. The germline gives CDR1 MNHEY, CDR2 SMNVEV (reference sequence). CDR3 in amino acids: CASSESSGVSYEQYF. CDR3 nucleotides: TGTGCCAGCAGTGAATCTAGCGGCGTCTCCTACGAGCAGTACTTC.

This clone was seen once. The CDR3 DNA follows: TGTGCCAGCAGCTTAGGCCCCGGGGAGCTGTTTTTT. This codes for CASSLGPGELFF. J is TRBJ2-2 and V is TRBV11-3; D is undetermined. The CDR3 totals 12 residues. The germline V gene has CDR1 SGHNT and CDR2 YENEEA. The V end was cut by 1 base, the J end by 6 bases, with 3 bases between.

This clone appeared once. The rearrangement links TRBV19 to TRBJ2-3; 13 bases are shared with TRBD2. Germline trimming cut 4 bases from V and 0 bases from J; bases unmatched to any gene: 7. The CDR3 is 18 residues long. Germline CDR1 LNHDA, CDR2 SQIVND (reference sequence). The CDR3 loop reads CASSTRLAGGSSTDTQYF. CDR3 bases: TGTGCCAGTAGTACGAGACTAGCGGGGGGATCTAGCACAGATACGCAGTATTTT.

The chain is built from TRBV4-1 and TRBJ1-4; 7 bases line up with TRBD1. The trim removed 2 bases at V and 6 bases at J, leaving 9 bases unmatched. The CDR3 is 16 amino acids. CDR1 is MGHRA, CDR2 YSYEKL, per germline. The CDR3 spells CASSQPRQGRDEKLFF. In nucleotides, the CDR3 is TGCGCCAGCAGCCAACCGCGACAGGGTCGAGATGAAAAACTGTTTTTT.

The J gene is TRBJ2-7, the V gene TRBV4-1; D unclear. Germline CDR1 MGHRA, CDR2 YSYEKL. V shed 1 base and J shed 0 bases, with 19 bases lying between them. The CDR3 consists of 18 residues. As DNA, the CDR3 is TGCGCCAGCAGCCAAGGGGCCGGTGGCGCGGTAGGCTCCTACGAGCAGTACTTC. Translated, it gives CASSQGAGGAVGSYEQYF.

This clone was seen a single time. The chain links TRBV5-6 to TRBJ1-1; tentative D call: TRBD1 (5 bases). From germline, CDR1 is SGHDT and CDR2 YYEEEE. CDR3 length: 15 residues. V lost 2 bases and J 0 bases, leaving 11 bases between the germline ends. In DNA, the CDR3 is TGTGCCAGCAGCTTCCCGGCAGGGATGAACACTGAAGCTTTCTTT. Translating it yields CASSFPAGMNTEAFF.

The gene calls are TRBV18 and TRBJ1-4; D is unresolved. Between the trimmed V and J ends, which lost 1 base and 0 bases, there was a span of 12 bases. This CDR3 contains 17 residues. The germline V gene has CDR1 KGHSH and CDR2 LQKENI. This CDR3 reads CASSPLGGVATNEKLFF. CDR3 DNA sequence: TGTGCCAGCTCACCACTCGGAGGAGTTGCAACTAATGAAAAACTGTTTTTT.

The gene calls are TRBV19 and TRBJ2-1; tentative D call: TRBD2 (6 bases). This CDR3 has 15 amino acids. Germline V gives CDR1 LNHDA, CDR2 SQIVND (reference sequence). The V gene lost 2 bases and the J gene lost 2 bases, with 10 bases spanning the gap. The chain's CDR3 is CASSILAPPYNEQFF. The CDR3 bases are TGTGCCAGTAGTATACTAGCGCCCCCCTACAATGAGCAGTTCTTC.

The chain has TRBV27 and TRBJ2-7; D uncertain. The germline V and J ends were trimmed by 2 bases and 6 bases, with 14 bases remaining between them. CDR1 MNHEY and CDR2 SMNVEV come from the germline V gene (reference sequence). This CDR3 is 14 amino acids long. In nucleotides, the CDR3 is TGTGCCAGCAGTTTAAGTCCAGCAATGAGCGAGCAGTACTTC. Its protein product is CASSLSPAMSEQYF.

The V call is TRBV11-2, the J call TRBJ2-3, with 12 bases aligning to TRBD2. Trimming cost V 1 base and J 6 bases; bases outside gene matches: 5. Germline CDR1 reads SGHAT; CDR2 reads FQNNGV. This CDR3 region has 16 residues. The CDR3 sequence: CASSLVGTSGLDTQYF. Written as DNA, the CDR3 is TGTGCCAGCAGCTTAGTAGGGACTAGCGGGCTTGATACGCAGTATTTT.

The chain couples TRBV28 to TRBJ1-5, with TRBD1 as a possible D gene (6 bases). The length of the CDR3 is 14 residues. CDR1 MDHEN and CDR2 SYDVKM come from the germline V gene. V was cut by 6 bases and J by 5 bases, with 14 bases left in between. In nucleotides, the CDR3 is TGTGCCAGCAGCCGACAGGTGGGGGATCAGCCCCAGCATTTT. Translating gives CASSRQVGDQPQHF.

This chain uses TRBV28 with TRBJ1-4; D gene unclear. CDR1 and CDR2 (germline): MDHEN, SYDVKM. The CDR3 has 15 residues. The ends were cut back, 2 bases at V and 6 bases at J, with 13 bases in the middle. CDR3 in DNA: TGTGCCAGCAGTTTAGATTCGGCAGGAGATGAAAAACTGTTTTTT. Amino acids: CASSLDSAGDEKLFF.

V and J are TRBV30 and TRBJ1-2; TRBD1 matches 9 bases. This CDR3 contains 15 residues. The germline gives CDR1 GTSNPN, CDR2 SVGIG (reference sequence). Trimming removed 1 base from V and 6 bases from J; junction bases left unmatched: 9. The CDR3 is CAWSALGTGRDGYTF. The CDR3 DNA sequence: TGTGCCTGGAGTGCCCTTGGGACAGGGAGAGATGGCTACACCTTC.

In regard to this clone: This sample includes further DNA sequences coding for the same CDR3. This chain connects TRBV29-1 to TRBJ1-2; tentatively, D is TRBD1 (6 bases). Germline loops: CDR1 SQVTM, CDR2 ANQGSEA. This CDR3 contains 13 residues. V shed 3 bases and J shed 1 base, with 9 bases lying between them. The CDR3 bases are TGCAGCGTTGACAGGGGACTTAACTATGGCTACACCTTC. As protein: CSVDRGLNYGYTF. The full variable domain, in which reference TRBV29-1 and TRBJ1-2 provide the parts outside the CDR3, is SAVISQKPSRDICQRGTSLTIQCQVDSQVTMMFWYRQQPGQSLTLIATANQGSEATYESGFVIDKFPISRPNLTFSTLTVSNMSPEDSSIYLCSVDRGLNYGYTFGSGTRLTVV.

The rearrangement uses TRBV6-5 and TRBJ1-5; D is perhaps TRBD1 (5 bases). Between the trimmed V and J ends, which lost 7 bases and 4 bases, there was a span of 11 bases. The CDR3 contains 13 residues. The germline V gene encodes CDR1 MNHEY and CDR2 SVGAGI. The CDR3 coding sequence is TGTGCCAGCACTCTGGGGACGAATCAGCCCCAGCATTTT. Its translation is CASTLGTNQPQHF.

This clone was seen a single time. The chain is built from TRBV7-9 and TRBJ2-4; a weak D match, TRBD2 (6 bases). The length of the CDR3 is 14 residues. Germline V CDR1 and CDR2: SEHNR, FQNEAQ (reference sequence). Trimming left V 5 bases short and J 6 bases short, with 14 bases between. The CDR3 reads CASSLPGVSNIQYF. In nucleotides, the CDR3 is TGTGCCAGCAGCCTGCCGGGGGTTTCAAACATTCAGTACTTC.

The CDR3 loop reads CASSQSNRGRNEQYF. Written as DNA, the CDR3 is TGCGCCAGCAGCCAGTCCAACAGGGGGCGGAACGAGCAGTACTTC. The chain links TRBV4-3 to TRBJ2-7; 9 bases match TRBD1. The trim removed 3 bases at V and 5 bases at J, leaving 8 bases unmatched. CDR3 length: 15 residues. Germline V gene data show CDR1 as LGHNA and CDR2 as YSLEER.

The chain joins TRBV27 to TRBJ2-7, with 12 bases aligning to TRBD1. The V gene end was trimmed by 5 bases and the J gene end by 5 bases; junction bases not matched to a gene: 7. CDR3 length: 15 residues. Germline V lookup: CDR1 MNHEY, CDR2 SMNVEV (reference sequence). The CDR3 spells CASSPRGQGAHEQYF. The CDR3 DNA sequence: TGTGCCAGCAGTCCTCGGGGACAGGGGGCACACGAGCAGTACTTC.

This clone was observed once. This sequence joins TRBV2 and TRBJ2-6; D gene uncertain. The CDR3 runs 14 residues. Per germline, CDR1 SNHLY and CDR2 FYNNEI. V lost 4 bases, J lost 4 bases, and 8 bases lay in between. The CDR3 reads CASSVRVGANVLTF. The CDR3 DNA reads TGTGCCAGCAGTGTTAGGGTCGGGGCCAACGTCCTGACTTTC.